This TCR beta chain was captured in a study of cytomegalovirus exposure and HLA in healthy donors. The PCR ran on 60 Vbeta and 13 Jbeta primers. Data came from immunoSEQ multiplex PCR; TCRdb stores just in-frame clones and leaves some out. The sample holds around 140,000 clones. This CDR3 comprises 16 residues. Germline V gene data show CDR1 as MRHNA and CDR2 as SNTAGT. The ends lost 6 bases at V and 0 bases at J; junction bases unmatched: 9. Overall study results and limits: Later genetic work tied a missense DCLRE1C variant to beta-chain V and J trimming. A few CMV-associated chains proved CMV antigen-specific in vitro. Reports showed the classifier diagnosing cytomegalovirus status with high specificity and sensitivity. Presence/absence analyses assumed roughly uniform sequencing depth across donors, which may not hold.

To note about this clone: Its antigen is as yet unknown.

The receptor was isolated from a male donor in good health and CMV-seronegative. The chain employs TRBV6-4 and TRBJ1-2, with 8 bases that match TRBD1. The specimen sequenced was PBMCs. In DNA, the CDR3 is TGTGCCAGCAGAATGACAGGGGAACCGACTAACTATGGCTACACCTTC. Its translation is CASRMTGEPTNYGYTF.